One sample yielded the 27 T cell receptor beta chains listed below, sequenced in a study of T cells in Graves' hyperthyroidism and ophthalmopathy. Using RNA transcripts as the source, TCR beta CDR3 regions were amplified. Using the HTBI primer set, a first-round RT-PCR was run on the TCR CDR3. TCRdb reprocessed the multiplex PCR reads with MiXCR, giving one entry per CDR3 protein. The profile shows around 600,000 distinct CDR3 sequences, approximately 15% of them singletons. Sequencing input: blood. These receptors originate from a woman younger than 35 with Graves' ophthalmopathy.

The CDR3 DNA is TGTGCCACCAGCAGAGACGGACTAGCGGGAGAAGGGGAGACCCAGTACTTC. This sequence encodes CATSRDGLAGEGETQYF. The rearrangement joins TRBV15 to TRBJ2-5, with 13 bases lining up with TRBD2. The CDR3 has 17 amino acids. After removal of 0 bases from V and 5 bases from J, the junction contained 6 bases not matched to a gene. Germline CDR1 is LNHNV and CDR2 is YYDKDF (reference sequence).

This clonotype was recorded at least ten times. V and J are TRBV12-5 and TRBJ1-2; 8 nucleotides match TRBD1. This CDR3 region has 15 residues. Trimming removed 2 bases from V and 3 bases from J; junction bases left unmatched: 5. Germline CDR1 LGHNT, CDR2 FRNRAP. The CDR3 sequence is CASGLWTGIDYGYTF. The DNA for the CDR3 is TGTGCTAGTGGTTTGTGGACAGGGATTGACTATGGCTACACCTTC.

The gene calls are TRBV19 and TRBJ1-1; a weak D match, TRBD1 (6 bases). The CDR3 sequence is 13 residues long. V was clipped by 9 bases and J by 2 bases, with 13 bases between them. Germline V gives CDR1 LNHDA, CDR2 SQIVND (reference sequence). The CDR3: CASKQGLNTEAFF. The DNA of the CDR3 is TGTGCCAGCAAACAGGGATTAAACACTGAAGCTTTCTTT.

This clonotype was counted a few times. The chain has TRBV20-1 and TRBJ2-7; 9 bases match TRBD2. The CDR3 is 15 residues long. Germline-derived CDR1 and CDR2 are DFQATT and SNEGSKA (reference sequence). Germline trimming cut 0 bases from V and 0 bases from J; bases unmatched to any gene: 3. The chain's CDR3 is CSAREDSGSSYEQYF. CDR3 coding DNA: TGCAGTGCTAGAGAGGATAGCGGGAGCTCCTACGAGCAGTACTTC.

This clonotype was seen a handful of times. The chain links TRBV6-1 to TRBJ2-7, with D unclear. The CDR3 extends over 17 amino acids. The V end lost 0 bases, the J end lost 3 bases, and 18 bases lay between the germline ends. CDR1 and CDR2 from the germline V gene are MNHNS and SASEGT. The CDR3 nucleotides read TGTGCCAGCAGTGAAGCCCCCGCTCTAGAGCTGATCTACGAGCAGTACTTC. The encoded protein is CASSEAPALELIYEQYF.

A few counts support this clonotype. The V gene is TRBV28, the J gene TRBJ1-2; 10 positions agree with TRBD1. Germline V lookup: CDR1 MDHEN, CDR2 SYDVKM. With 6 bases clipped from V and 6 bases from J, the junction kept 7 bases outside the gene matches. This CDR3 is 14 amino acids long. The CDR3 DNA reads as TGTGCCAGCAGATCATCCGGGACAGGGGATGGCTACACCTTC. Translation gives CASRSSGTGDGYTF.

This clonotype was seen ten or more times. The rearrangement uses TRBV19 and TRBJ2-5; 8 bases match TRBD1. The V gene's germline CDR1 is LNHDA and CDR2 SQIVND (reference sequence). The junction had 9 bases not matched to a gene; V was cut back by 9 bases and J by 0 bases. The CDR3 has 15 amino acids. This CDR3 reads CARTRTGNDQETQYF. The CDR3 nucleotides read TGTGCCAGGACACGGACAGGGAATGACCAAGAGACCCAGTACTTC.

In its sample, this clonotype was seen many times. This rearrangement joins TRBV18 to TRBJ2-7; 8 bases are a match to TRBD1. V lost 5 bases, J lost 1 base, and 7 bases stayed unmatched. The CDR3 loop spans 15 amino acids. From germline, CDR1 is KGHSH and CDR2 LQKENI. CDR3 nucleotide sequence: TGTGCCAGCTCAACTAGGGGACAGGATTCCTACGAGCAGTACTTC. Translated, it gives CASSTRGQDSYEQYF.

The chain carries TRBV28 and TRBJ2-1; 9 bases fit TRBD2. Per germline, CDR1 MDHEN and CDR2 SYDVKM. The CDR3 loop spans 15 amino acids. Losses at the gene ends were 4 bases for V and 7 bases for J; bases not matched to a gene: 8. This CDR3 reads CASSSEGLARNEQFF. The CDR3 nucleotides are TGTGCCAGCAGTTCGGAGGGACTAGCTAGGAATGAGCAGTTCTTC.

The table lists this clonotype with many counts. The chain couples TRBV5-8 to TRBJ1-2, with 7 bases fitting TRBD1. The germline V gene encodes CDR1 SGHTS and CDR2 YDEGEE. The junction had 5 bases not matched to a gene; V was cut back by 4 bases and J by 5 bases. The CDR3 has 13 residues. The CDR3 loop reads CASSTGAGYGYTF. In DNA form, the CDR3 reads TGTGCCAGCAGCACAGGGGCGGGATATGGCTACACCTTC.

This sequence joins TRBV28 and TRBJ1-5; 12 bases map to TRBD1. The CDR3 runs 19 residues. V shed 5 bases and J 0 bases; nucleotides not matched to a gene: 11. The germline gives CDR1 MDHEN, CDR2 SYDVKM. Here the CDR3 reads CASSTPGTGGFPSNQPQHF. In DNA, the CDR3 is TGTGCCAGCAGTACCCCCGGGACAGGGGGCTTTCCTAGCAATCAGCCCCAGCATTTT.

This chain uses TRBV4-1 with TRBJ2-3; 10 nucleotides line up with TRBD2. Germline assignment: CDR1 MGHRA and CDR2 YSYEKL. Trimming took 4 bases from V and 6 from J; bases not matched to a gene: 10. This CDR3 comprises 16 residues. DNA of the CDR3: TGCGCCAGCAGCCCTCTAGCGGGAGCTGTGTTTGATACGCAGTATTTT. Amino acid sequence: CASSPLAGAVFDTQYF.

A remark on this clonotype: A much larger clone differs from this one at a single base, so this may be a read error. V gene TRBV28 combines with J gene TRBJ1-2; the D is unclear. Germline lookup yields CDR1 MDHEN and CDR2 SYDVKM. The CDR3 extends over 13 amino acids. The CDR3 protein is CASSPGRVYDYTF. CDR3 bases: TGTGCCAGCAGCCCGGGGAGGGTCTATGACTACACCTTC.

The table lists this clonotype with a few counts. This chain links TRBV12-3 or TRBV12-4 with TRBJ1-5, with D possibly TRBD1 on 5 matching bases. Trimming took off 1 base at V and 5 bases at J, with 9 bases between the two ends. CDR3 length: 14 residues. Here the CDR3 DNA reads TGTGCCAGCAGTTTAGGAGGGGACGATCAGCCCCAGCATTTT. This sequence encodes CASSLGGDDQPQHF.

This clonotype appeared many times. The rearrangement links TRBV28 to TRBJ2-1, with D hard to call. V lost 7 bases and J 8 bases, leaving 21 bases between the germline ends. Germline values: CDR1 MDHEN, CDR2 SYDVKM. This CDR3 has 15 residues. For the CDR3, the DNA is TGTGCCAGCATACAGAATACAATCACGCCCGATGAGCAGTTCTTC. Its protein product is CASIQNTITPDEQFF.

This clonotype was found once. This may arise from a read error, as a much more abundant clone is one base away. The chain is built from TRBV7-9 and TRBJ2-2; D is ambiguous. V was pared by 5 bases and J by 5 bases, with 6 bases between. Germline loops: CDR1 SEHNR, CDR2 FQNEAQ (reference sequence). This CDR3 is built from 12 residues. The CDR3 sequence: CASSRTTGELFF. The CDR3 nucleotides read TGTGCCAGCAGCCGGACGACCGGGGAGCTGTTTTTT.

This clonotype was seen many times. The V and J genes are TRBV5-5 and TRBJ2-3; D might be TRBD2 (6 bases). The CDR3 runs 17 residues. Between the trimmed V and J ends, which lost 3 bases and 0 bases, there was a span of 17 bases. Per the germline V gene, CDR1 is SGHKS and CDR2 is YYEKEE (reference sequence). The CDR3: CASSWSLSGGSTDTQYF. The CDR3 bases are TGTGCCAGCAGCTGGTCCCTTAGTGGGGGGAGCACAGATACGCAGTATTTT.

As for this clonotype: At one of its ends the junction is not consistent with the germline gene, which may arise from a read error. This CDR3 is CASREDSSSYNEQFF. The CDR3 bases are TGTGCCAGCAGGGAAGACAGTAGCTCCTACAATGAGCAGTTCTTC. This sequence joins TRBV2 and TRBJ2-1, with D maybe TRBD1 (5 bases). Germline CDR1 reads SNHLY; CDR2 reads FYNNEI. The CDR3 spans 15 residues.

This clonotype was found many times. The chain couples TRBV7-2 to TRBJ2-7; D remains unclear. The germline V gene encodes CDR1 SGHTA and CDR2 FQGNSA. This CDR3 contains 13 residues. V was clipped by 4 bases and J by 2 bases, with 9 bases between them. The CDR3 is CASSSPHAYEQYF. The CDR3 DNA is TGTGCCAGCAGCTCCCCCCACGCCTACGAGCAGTACTTC.

The sample holds a few counts of this clonotype. This chain joins TRBV27 and TRBJ1-6; 7 nucleotides agree with TRBD1. CDR1 is MNHEY and CDR2 is SMNVEV in the germline V gene (reference sequence). This CDR3 has 16 residues. J lost 11 bases, V lost 2 bases, and 12 bases had no gene match. The CDR3 coding sequence is TGTGCCAGCAGTTTACGGGACAGTCTTGGAGATGCACCCCTCCACTTT. Encoded protein: CASSLRDSLGDAPLHF.

The V call is TRBV29-1, the J call TRBJ2-3, with a weak D call TRBD1 (6 bases). The CDR3 spans 13 residues. Between the trimmed V and J ends, which lost 5 bases and 3 bases, there was a span of 12 bases. The germline CDR1 and CDR2 sequences are SQVTM and ANQGSEA. CDR3 DNA: TGCAGCGTTATCGTCCAGGGGACAGATACGCAGTATTTT. The encoded protein is CSVIVQGTDTQYF.

As regards this clonotype: No conserved phenylalanine or tryptophan ends this CDR3, so it is likely a read error. The V and J genes are TRBV10-2 and TRBJ2-7, with TRBD2 matching over 7 bases. CDR3 length: 15 amino acids. Germline trimming cut 10 bases from V and 0 bases from J; bases unmatched to any gene: 12. Germline V gene lookup returns CDR1 WSHSY and CDR2 SAAADI. The CDR3 region is CATERGTTSSYEQYL. CDR3 nucleotide sequence: TGCGCCACCGAGAGAGGGACTACCTCCTCCTACGAGCAGTACCTC.

The chain is built from TRBV5-1 and TRBJ1-1, with a tentative D call TRBD1 (6 bases). V gave up 4 bases and J gave up 4 bases, with 23 bases separating them. The CDR3 is 17 residues long. Per germline, CDR1 SGHRS and CDR2 YFSETQ. The CDR3 coding sequence is TGCGCCAGCAGCCCCAGGGGCCCTGGGTACTCGGGCACTGAAGCTTTCTTT. As protein: CASSPRGPGYSGTEAFF.

The table lists this clonotype with many counts. This chain uses TRBV6-2 or TRBV6-3 with TRBJ2-7, with TRBD2 matching 10 bases. The CDR3 spans 14 residues. Losses at the gene ends were 4 bases for V and 6 bases for J; bases not matched to a gene: 6. Germline CDR1 MNHEY, CDR2 SVGEGT. For the CDR3, the DNA is TGTGCCAGCAGTTCCGGACTAGCGGCCCCCGAGCAGTACTTC. This codes for CASSSGLAAPEQYF.

The chain links TRBV6-5 to TRBJ2-7; D gene unclear. Germline-derived CDR1 and CDR2 are MNHEY and SVGAGI. V was shortened by 0 bases and J by 2 bases, with 11 bases between the two germline ends. The CDR3 extends over 15 amino acids. The DNA for the CDR3 is TGTGCCAGCAGTTACTCTGAAAAATCCCCCTACGAGCAGTACTTC. Translation: CASSYSEKSPYEQYF.

The genes are TRBV28 and TRBJ2-6, with 10 bases identical to TRBD2. CDR3 length equals 19 residues. The germline V gene has CDR1 MDHEN and CDR2 SYDVKM. With V trimmed by 8 bases and J by 3 bases, 16 bases remained unmatched. CDR3 sequence reads: CASAFLSGRQRDGANVLTF. The CDR3, as DNA: TGTGCCAGCGCGTTTCTTAGCGGGAGGCAACGGGATGGGGCCAACGTCCTGACTTTC.

The sample holds many counts of this clonotype. The chain carries TRBV7-3 and TRBJ2-3; 13 positions match TRBD2. The CDR3 runs 21 residues. J lost 1 base, V lost 0 bases, and 13 bases had no gene match. In germline, CDR1 is SGHTA, CDR2 FQGTGA. The CDR3 reads CASSLTPRLAGGPGGTDTQYF. The CDR3 nucleotides read TGTGCCAGCAGCTTAACCCCCAGACTAGCGGGAGGACCGGGGGGCACAGATACGCAGTATTTT.